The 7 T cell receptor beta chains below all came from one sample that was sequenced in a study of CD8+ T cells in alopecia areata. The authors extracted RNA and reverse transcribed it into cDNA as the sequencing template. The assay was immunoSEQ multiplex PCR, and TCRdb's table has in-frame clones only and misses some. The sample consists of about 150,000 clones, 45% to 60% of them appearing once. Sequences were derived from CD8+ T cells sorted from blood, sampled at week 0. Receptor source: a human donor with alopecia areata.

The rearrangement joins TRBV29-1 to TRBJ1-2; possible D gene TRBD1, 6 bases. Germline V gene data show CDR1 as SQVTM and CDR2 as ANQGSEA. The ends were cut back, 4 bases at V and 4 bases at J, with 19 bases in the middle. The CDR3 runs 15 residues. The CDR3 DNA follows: TGCAGCGTTGGGCCTGTGGGGGCGAGGGGCTATGGCTACACCTTC. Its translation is CSVGPVGARGYGYTF.

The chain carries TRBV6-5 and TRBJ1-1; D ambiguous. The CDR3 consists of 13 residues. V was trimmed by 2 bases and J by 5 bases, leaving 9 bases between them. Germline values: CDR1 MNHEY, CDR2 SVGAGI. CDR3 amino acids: CASSYVSATEAFF. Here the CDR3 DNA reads TGTGCCAGCAGTTACGTTTCCGCGACTGAAGCTTTCTTT.

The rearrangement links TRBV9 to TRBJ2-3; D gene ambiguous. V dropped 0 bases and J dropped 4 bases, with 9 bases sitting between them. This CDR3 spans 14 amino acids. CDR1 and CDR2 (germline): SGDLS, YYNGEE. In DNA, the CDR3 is TGTGCCAGCAGCGTAGTGGTAGCATCAGATACGCAGTATTTT. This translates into CASSVVVASDTQYF.

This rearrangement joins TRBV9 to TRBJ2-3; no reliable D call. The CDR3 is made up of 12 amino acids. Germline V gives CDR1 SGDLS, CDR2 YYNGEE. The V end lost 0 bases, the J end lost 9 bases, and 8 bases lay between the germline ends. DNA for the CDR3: TGTGCCAGCAGCGTAGGCGGACCGACGCAGTATTTT. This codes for CASSVGGPTQYF.

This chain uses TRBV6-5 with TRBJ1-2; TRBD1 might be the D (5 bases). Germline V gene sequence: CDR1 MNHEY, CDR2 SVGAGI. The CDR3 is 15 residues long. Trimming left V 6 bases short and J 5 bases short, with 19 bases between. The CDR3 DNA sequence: TGTGCCAGCAGCTTCTTTTTAGGGGCACGTTATGGCTACACCTTC. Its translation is CASSFFLGARYGYTF.

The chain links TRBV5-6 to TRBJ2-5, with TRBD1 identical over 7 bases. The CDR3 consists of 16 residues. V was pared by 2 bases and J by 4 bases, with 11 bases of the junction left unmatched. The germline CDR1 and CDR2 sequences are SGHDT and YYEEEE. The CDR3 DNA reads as TGTGCCAGCAGCTTAGGAGACAGGGTTTTACCAGAGACCCAGTACTTC. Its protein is CASSLGDRVLPETQYF.

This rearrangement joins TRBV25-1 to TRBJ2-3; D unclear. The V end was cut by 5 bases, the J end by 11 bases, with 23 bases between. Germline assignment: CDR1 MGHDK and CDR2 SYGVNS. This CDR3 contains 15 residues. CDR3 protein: CASSLAGGDISGQYF. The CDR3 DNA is TGTGCCAGCAGTTTAGCAGGCGGCGATATCTCTGGGCAGTATTTT.